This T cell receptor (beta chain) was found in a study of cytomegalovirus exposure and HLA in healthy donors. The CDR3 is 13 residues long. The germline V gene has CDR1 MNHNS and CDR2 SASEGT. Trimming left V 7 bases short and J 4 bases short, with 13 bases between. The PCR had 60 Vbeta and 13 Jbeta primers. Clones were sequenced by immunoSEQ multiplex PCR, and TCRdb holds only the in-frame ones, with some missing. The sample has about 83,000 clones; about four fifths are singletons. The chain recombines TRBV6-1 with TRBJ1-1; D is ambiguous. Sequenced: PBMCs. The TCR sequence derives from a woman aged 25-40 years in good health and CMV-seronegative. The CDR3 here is CASTGGGRTEAFF. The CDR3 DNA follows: TGTGCCAGCACCGGCGGAGGACGCACTGAAGCTTTCTTT.